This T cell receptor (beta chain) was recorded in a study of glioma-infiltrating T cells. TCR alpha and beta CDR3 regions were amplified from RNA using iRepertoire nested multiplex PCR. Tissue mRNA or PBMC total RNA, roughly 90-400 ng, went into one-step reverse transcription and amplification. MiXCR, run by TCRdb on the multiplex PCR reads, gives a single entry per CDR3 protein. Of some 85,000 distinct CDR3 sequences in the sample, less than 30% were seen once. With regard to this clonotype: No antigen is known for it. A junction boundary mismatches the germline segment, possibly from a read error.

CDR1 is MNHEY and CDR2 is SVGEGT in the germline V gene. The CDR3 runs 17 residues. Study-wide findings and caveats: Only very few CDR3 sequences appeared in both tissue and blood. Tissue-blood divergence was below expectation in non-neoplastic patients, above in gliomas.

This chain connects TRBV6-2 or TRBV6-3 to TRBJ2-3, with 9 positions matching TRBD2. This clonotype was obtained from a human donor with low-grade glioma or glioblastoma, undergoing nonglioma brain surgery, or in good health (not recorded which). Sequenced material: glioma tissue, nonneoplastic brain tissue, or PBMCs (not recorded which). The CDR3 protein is CASTRTSVPLSTDTQYF. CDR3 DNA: TGTGCCAGCACTCGGACTAGCGTGCCCCTTAGCACAGATACACAGTATTTT.